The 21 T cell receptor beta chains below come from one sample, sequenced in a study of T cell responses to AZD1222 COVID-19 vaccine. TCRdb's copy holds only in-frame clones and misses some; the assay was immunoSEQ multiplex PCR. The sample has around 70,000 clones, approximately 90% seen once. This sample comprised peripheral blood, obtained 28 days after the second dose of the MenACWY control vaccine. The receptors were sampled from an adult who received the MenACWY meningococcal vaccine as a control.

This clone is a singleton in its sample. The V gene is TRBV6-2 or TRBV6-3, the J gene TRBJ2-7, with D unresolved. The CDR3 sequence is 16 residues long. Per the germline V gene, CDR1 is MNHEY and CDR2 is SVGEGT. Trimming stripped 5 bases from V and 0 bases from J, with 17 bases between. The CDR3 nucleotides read TGTGCCAGCAGTAGGGCCCAGACGGATAGCTCCTACGAGCAGTACTTC. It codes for CASSRAQTDSSYEQYF.

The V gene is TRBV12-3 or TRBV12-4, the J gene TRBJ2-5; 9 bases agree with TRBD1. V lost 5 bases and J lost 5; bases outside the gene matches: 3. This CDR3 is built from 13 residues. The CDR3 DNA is TGTGCCAGCAGTCATGACAGGGGGGAGACCCAGTACTTC. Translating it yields CASSHDRGETQYF.

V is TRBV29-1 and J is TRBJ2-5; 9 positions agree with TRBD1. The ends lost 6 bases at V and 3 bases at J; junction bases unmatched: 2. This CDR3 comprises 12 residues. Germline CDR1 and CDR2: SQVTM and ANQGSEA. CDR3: CSVRTGEETQYF. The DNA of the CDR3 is TGCAGCGTCCGGACAGGGGAAGAGACCCAGTACTTC.

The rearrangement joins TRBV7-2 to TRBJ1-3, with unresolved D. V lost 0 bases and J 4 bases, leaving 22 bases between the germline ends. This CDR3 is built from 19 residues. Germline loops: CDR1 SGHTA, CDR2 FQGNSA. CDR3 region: CASSLALIAFGRTGNTIYF. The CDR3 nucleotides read TGTGCCAGCAGCTTAGCTTTGATAGCGTTTGGCAGGACGGGAAACACCATATATTTT.

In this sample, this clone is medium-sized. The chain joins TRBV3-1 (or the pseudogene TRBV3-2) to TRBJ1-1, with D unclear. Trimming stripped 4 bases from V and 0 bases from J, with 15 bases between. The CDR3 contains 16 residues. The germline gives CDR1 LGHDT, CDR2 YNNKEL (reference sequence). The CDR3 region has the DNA TGTGCCAGCAGCCTTTCCGCGGTCACTTTGAACACTGAAGCTTTCTTT. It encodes CASSLSAVTLNTEAFF.

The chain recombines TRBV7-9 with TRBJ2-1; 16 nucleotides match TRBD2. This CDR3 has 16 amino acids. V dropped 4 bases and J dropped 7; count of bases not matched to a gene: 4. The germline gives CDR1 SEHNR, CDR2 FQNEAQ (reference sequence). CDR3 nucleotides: TGTGCCAGCAGCTCCGGGACTAGCGGGAGGGCTAATGAGCAGTTCTTC. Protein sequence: CASSSGTSGRANEQFF.

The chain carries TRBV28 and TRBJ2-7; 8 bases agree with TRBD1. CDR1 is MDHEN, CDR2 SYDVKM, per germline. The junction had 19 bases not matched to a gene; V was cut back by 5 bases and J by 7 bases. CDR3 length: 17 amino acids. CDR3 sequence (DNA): TGTGCCAGCAGTCCACGGGGACAGGCTTCGGGAAAGGGGGAGCAGTACTTC. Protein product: CASSPRGQASGKGEQYF.

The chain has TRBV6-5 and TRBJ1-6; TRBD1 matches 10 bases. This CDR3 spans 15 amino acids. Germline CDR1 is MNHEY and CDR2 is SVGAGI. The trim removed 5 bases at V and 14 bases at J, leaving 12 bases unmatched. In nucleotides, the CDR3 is TGTGCCAGCAGTCCCGGGACAGGGGAACCTTCGGCCCTCCACTTT. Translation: CASSPGTGEPSALHF.

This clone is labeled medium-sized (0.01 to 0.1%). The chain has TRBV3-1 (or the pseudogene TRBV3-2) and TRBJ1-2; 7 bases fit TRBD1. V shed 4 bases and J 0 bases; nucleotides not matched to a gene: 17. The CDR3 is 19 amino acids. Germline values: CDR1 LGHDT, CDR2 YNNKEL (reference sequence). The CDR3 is CASSPGTDPGWRANYGYTF. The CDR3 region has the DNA TGTGCCAGCAGCCCAGGGACAGACCCTGGCTGGCGAGCTAACTATGGCTACACCTTC.

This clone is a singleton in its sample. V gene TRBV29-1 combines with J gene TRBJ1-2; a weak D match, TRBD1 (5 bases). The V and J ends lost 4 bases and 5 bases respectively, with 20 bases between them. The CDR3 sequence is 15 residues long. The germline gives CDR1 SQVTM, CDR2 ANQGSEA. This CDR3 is CSVAGWGEASYGYTF. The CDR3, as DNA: TGCAGCGTTGCGGGTTGGGGCGAGGCTAGTTATGGCTACACCTTC.

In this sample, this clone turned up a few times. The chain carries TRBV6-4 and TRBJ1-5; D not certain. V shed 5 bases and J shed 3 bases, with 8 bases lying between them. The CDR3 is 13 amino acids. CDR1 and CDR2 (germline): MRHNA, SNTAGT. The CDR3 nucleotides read TGTGCCAGCAGTCCCGACACCAATCAGCCCCAGCATTTT. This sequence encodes CASSPDTNQPQHF.

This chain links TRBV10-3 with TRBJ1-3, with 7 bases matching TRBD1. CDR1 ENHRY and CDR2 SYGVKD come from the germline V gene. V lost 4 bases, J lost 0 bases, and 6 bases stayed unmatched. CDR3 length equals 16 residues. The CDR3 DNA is TGTGCCATCAGTGGGGGACAGCTAGACTCTGGAAACACCATATATTTT. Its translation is CAISGGQLDSGNTIYF.

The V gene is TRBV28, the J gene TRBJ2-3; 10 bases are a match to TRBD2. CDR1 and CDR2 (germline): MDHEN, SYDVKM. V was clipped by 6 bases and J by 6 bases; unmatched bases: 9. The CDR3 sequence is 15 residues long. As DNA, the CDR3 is TGTGCCAGCAGCCGAAGAGCGGGAGGGAGTGATACGCAGTATTTT. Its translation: CASSRRAGGSDTQYF.

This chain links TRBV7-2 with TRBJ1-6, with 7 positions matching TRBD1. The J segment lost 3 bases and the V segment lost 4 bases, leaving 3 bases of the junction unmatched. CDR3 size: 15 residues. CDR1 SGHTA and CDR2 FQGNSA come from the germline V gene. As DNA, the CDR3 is TGTGCCAGCAGCTCGACAGGGCTCTATAATTCACCCCTCCACTTT. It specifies CASSSTGLYNSPLHF.

CDR3 residues: CASSGDGAEAFF. The CDR3 DNA sequence: TGTGCCAGTAGTGGGGACGGGGCTGAAGCTTTCTTT. This chain links TRBV19 with TRBJ1-1; maybe TRBD1 (5 bases). CDR1 and CDR2 (germline): LNHDA, SQIVND (reference sequence). Trimming stripped 5 bases from V and 6 bases from J, with 10 bases between. CDR3 length: 12 amino acids.

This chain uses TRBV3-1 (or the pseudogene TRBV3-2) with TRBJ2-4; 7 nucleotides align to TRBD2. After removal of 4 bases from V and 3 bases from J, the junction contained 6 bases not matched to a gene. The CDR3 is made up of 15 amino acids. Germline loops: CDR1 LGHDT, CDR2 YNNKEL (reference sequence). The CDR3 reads CASSRATGGKNIQYF. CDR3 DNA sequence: TGTGCCAGCAGCCGGGCCACGGGGGGCAAAAACATTCAGTACTTC.

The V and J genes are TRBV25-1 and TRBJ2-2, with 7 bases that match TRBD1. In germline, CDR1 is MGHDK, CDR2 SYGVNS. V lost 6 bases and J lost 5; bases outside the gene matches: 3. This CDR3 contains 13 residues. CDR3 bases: TGTGCCAGCAGACAGGGGTCGACCGGGGAGCTGTTTTTT. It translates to CASRQGSTGELFF.

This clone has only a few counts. DNA for the CDR3: TGTGCCAGCAGCTTTGGGGGGCTCGGCAATCAGCCCCAGCATTTT. Protein product: CASSFGGLGNQPQHF. The V call is TRBV7-2, the J call TRBJ1-5, with D possibly TRBD1 on 6 matching bases. Germline CDR1 SGHTA, CDR2 FQGNSA. The V end lost 3 bases, the J end lost 2 bases, and 11 bases lay between the germline ends. The CDR3 length is 15 residues.

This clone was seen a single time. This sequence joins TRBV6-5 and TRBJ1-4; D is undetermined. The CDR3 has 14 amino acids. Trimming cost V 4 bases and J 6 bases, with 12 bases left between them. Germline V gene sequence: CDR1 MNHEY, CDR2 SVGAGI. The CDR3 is CASSSSYSDEKLFF. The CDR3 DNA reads TGTGCCAGCAGTTCCTCCTACAGTGATGAAAAACTGTTTTTT.

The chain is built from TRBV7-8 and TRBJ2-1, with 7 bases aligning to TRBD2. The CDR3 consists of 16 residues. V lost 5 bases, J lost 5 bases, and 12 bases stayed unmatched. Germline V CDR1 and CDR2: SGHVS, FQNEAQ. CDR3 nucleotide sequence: TGTGCCAGCAGCCCTAGCCGGCTAGCGGTAAACAATGAGCAGTTCTTC. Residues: CASSPSRLAVNNEQFF. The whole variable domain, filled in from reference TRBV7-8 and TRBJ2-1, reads GAGVSQSPRYKVAKRGQDVALRCDPISGHVSLFWYQQALGQGPEFLTYFQNEAQLDKSGLPSDRFFAERPEGSVSTLKIQRTQQEDSAVYLCASSPSRLAVNNEQFFGPGTRLTVL.

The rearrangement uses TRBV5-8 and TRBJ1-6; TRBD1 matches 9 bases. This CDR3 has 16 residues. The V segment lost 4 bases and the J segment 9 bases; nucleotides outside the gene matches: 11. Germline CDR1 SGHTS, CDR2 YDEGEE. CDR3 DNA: TGTGCCAGCAGCCCAATGGGGACAGGGATTGTTTCACCCCTCCACTTT. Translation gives CASSPMGTGIVSPLHF.